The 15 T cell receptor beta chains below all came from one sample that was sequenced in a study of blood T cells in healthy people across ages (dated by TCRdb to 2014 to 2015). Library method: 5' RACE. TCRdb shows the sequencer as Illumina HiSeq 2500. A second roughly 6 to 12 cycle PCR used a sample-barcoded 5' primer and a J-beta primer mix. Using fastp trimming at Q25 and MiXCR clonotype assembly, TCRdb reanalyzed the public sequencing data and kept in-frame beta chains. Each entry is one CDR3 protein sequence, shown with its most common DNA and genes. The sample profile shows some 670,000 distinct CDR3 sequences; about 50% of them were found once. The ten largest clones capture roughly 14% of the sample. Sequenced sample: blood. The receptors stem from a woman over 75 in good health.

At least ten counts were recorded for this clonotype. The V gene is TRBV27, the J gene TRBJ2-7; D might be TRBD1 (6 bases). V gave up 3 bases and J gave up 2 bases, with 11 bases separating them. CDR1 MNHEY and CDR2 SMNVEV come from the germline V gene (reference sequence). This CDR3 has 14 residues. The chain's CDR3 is CASSFRGGPYEQYF. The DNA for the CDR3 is TGTGCCAGCAGTTTCAGGGGCGGTCCCTACGAGCAGTACTTC.

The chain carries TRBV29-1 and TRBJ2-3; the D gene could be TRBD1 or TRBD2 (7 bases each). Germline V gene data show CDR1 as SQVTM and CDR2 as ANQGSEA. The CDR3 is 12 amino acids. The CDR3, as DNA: TGCATTGGGAGGGGGCTCACAGATACGCAGTATTTT. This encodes CIGRGLTDTQYF.

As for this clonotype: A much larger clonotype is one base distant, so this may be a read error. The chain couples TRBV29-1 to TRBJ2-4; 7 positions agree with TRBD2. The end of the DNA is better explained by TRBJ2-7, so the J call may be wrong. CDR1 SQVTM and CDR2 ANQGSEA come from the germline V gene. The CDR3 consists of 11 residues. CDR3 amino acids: CSVWAGDEQYF. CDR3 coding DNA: TGCAGCGTTTGGGCGGGGGACGAGCAGTACTTC.

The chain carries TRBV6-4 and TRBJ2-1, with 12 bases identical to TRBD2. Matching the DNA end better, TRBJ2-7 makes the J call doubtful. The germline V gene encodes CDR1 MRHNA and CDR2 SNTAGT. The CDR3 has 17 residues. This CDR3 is CASQKTSGSVSYNEQYF. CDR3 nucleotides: TGTGCCAGCCAGAAGACTAGCGGGAGTGTTTCCTACAATGAGCAGTACTTC.

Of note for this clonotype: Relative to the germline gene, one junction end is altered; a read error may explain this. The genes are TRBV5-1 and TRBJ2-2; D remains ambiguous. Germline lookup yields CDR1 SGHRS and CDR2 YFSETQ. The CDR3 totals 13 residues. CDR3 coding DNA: TGCGTCAGCAGAAGTGACCACACCGGGGAGCTGTTTTTT. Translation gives CVSRSDHTGELFF.

The CDR3: CASSPGLAGGTYEQYF. The CDR3, as DNA: TGTGCCAGCAGTCCCGGACTAGCGGGCGGCACCTACGAGCAGTACTTC. The chain joins TRBV12-3 or TRBV12-4 to TRBJ2-7, with 11 nucleotides matching TRBD2. This CDR3 is built from 16 residues. With V trimmed by 5 bases and J by 2 bases, 8 bases remained unmatched.

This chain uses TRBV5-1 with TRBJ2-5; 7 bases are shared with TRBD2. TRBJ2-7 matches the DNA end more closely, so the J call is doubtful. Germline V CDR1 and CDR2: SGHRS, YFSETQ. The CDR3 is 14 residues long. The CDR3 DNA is TGCGCCAGCAGCCCCCAGACTAGCAACTACGAGCAGTACTTC. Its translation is CASSPQTSNYEQYF.

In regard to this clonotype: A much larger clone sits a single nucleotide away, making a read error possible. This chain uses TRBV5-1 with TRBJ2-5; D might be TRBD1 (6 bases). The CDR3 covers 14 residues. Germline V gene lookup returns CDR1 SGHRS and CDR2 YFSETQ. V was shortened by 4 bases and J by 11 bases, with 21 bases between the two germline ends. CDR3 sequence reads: CASSADSAYNEQYF. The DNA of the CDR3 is TGCGCCAGCAGCGCGGACAGCGCCTACAATGAGCAGTACTTC.

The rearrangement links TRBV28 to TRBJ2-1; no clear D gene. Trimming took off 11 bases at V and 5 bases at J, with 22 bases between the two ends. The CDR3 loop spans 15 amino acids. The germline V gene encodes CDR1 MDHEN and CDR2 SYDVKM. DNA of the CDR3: TGTGCCGGAGCACGAGCCCCGGTTGGGAACAATGAGCAGTTCTTC. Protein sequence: CAGARAPVGNNEQFF.

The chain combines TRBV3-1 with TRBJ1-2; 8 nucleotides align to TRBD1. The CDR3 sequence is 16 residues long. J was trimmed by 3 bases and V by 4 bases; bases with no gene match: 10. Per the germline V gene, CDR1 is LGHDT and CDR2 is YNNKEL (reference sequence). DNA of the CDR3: TGTGCCAGCAGCCCGAATTGGGACAGGATCTACTATGGCTACACCTTC. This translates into CASSPNWDRIYYGYTF. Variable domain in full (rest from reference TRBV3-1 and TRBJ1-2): DTAVSQTPKYLVTQMGNDKSIKCEQNLGHDTMYWYKQDSKKFLKIMFSYNNKELIINETVPNRFSPKSPDKAHLNLHINSLELGDSAVYFCASSPNWDRIYYGYTFGSGTRLTVV.

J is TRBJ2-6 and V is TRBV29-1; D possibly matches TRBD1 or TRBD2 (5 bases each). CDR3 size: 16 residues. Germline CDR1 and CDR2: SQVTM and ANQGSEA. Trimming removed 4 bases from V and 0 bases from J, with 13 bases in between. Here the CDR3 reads CSVAGTGSSGANVLTF. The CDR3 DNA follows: TGCAGCGTTGCCGGGACGGGTAGCTCTGGGGCCAACGTCCTGACTTTC.

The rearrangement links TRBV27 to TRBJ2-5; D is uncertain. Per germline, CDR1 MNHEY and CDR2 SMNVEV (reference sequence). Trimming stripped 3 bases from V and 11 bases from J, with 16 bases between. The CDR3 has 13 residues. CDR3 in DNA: TGTGCCAGCAGTTTCTCTGCAAACAATGAGCAGTACTTC. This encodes CASSFSANNEQYF.

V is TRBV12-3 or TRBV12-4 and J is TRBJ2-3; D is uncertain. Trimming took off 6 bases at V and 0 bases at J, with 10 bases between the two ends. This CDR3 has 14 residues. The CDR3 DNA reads TGTGCCAGCAGCACCAGTCCCAGCACAGATACGCAGTATTTT. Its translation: CASSTSPSTDTQYF.

CDR3 nucleotide sequence: TGTGCCACCTGTTCCGGGACAGGGTACGAGCAGTACTTC. The encoded protein is CATCSGTGYEQYF. This chain links TRBV10-3 with TRBJ2-4; the match to TRBD1 covers 9 bases. The J call may be wrong; the DNA end is better matched by TRBJ2-7. Per germline, CDR1 ENHRY and CDR2 SYGVKD. CDR3 length: 13 residues.

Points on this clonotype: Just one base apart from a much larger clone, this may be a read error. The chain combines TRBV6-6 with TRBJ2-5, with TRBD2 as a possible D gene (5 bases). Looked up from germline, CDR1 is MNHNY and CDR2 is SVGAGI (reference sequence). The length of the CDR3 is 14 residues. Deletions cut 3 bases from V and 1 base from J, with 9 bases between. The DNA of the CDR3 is TGTGCCAGCAGTTATGCCCTAGCCCAAGAGACCCAGTACTTC. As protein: CASSYALAQETQYF.